The clone carrying this TCR beta chain was counted at least ten times. Unique molecular identifier tags were affixed to discrete cDNA molecules. TCRdb reprocessed the 5' RACE reads via MiXCR and lists one record per CDR3 protein. The sample holds about 70,000 distinct CDR3 sequences; around 13% are singletons and the top ten take roughly 3.7%. The data were taken from a study of early T cells in non-severe SARS-CoV-2 infection. The sample consisted of whole blood, taken at baseline. This sequence originates from an adult who was a healthcare worker with PCR-confirmed SARS-CoV-2 infection or an uninfected control (not recorded which).

This CDR3 reads CASSQGTEAFF. CDR3 sequence (DNA): TGTGCCAGCAGTCAAGGAACTGAAGCTTTCTTT. The rearrangement links TRBV12-3 or TRBV12-4 to TRBJ1-1; unclear D gene. There are 11 residues in the CDR3. The ends were cut back, 5 bases at V and 5 bases at J, with 6 bases in the middle.